This entry lists 16 T cell receptor beta chains sequenced from one sample in a study of shared clonotypes between healthy human individuals. The table came from immunoSEQ multiplex PCR; TCRdb's copy has only in-frame clones and leaves some out. The sample lists a few million clones, about 94% occurring once. The naive CD8 subset, CD45RO-negative cells positively selected for CCR7, excluded terminally differentiated effector memory CD45RA+ cells. Specimen: naive CD8+ T cells from PBMCs. These receptors were obtained from a man aged 18-30 years in good health. Some clones in this sample may be carry-over from other donors' samples.

V is TRBV9 and J is TRBJ2-1; D possibly corresponds to TRBD2 (5 bases). Germline V gives CDR1 SGDLS, CDR2 YYNGEE. Trimming removed 4 bases at V and 4 bases at J, with 21 bases between. The CDR3 has 17 residues. The CDR3 sequence: CASSPSLVAGPYNEQFF. The CDR3 DNA sequence: TGTGCCAGCAGCCCCAGCTTGGTGGCGGGTCCATACAATGAGCAGTTCTTC.

The chain links TRBV19 to TRBJ2-4, with D perhaps TRBD1 or TRBD2 (6 bases each). V gave up 3 bases and J gave up 8 bases, with 14 bases separating them. The CDR3 has 14 residues. Per germline, CDR1 LNHDA and CDR2 SQIVND (reference sequence). The CDR3 reads CASSIRDTGDIQYF. The CDR3 region has the DNA TGTGCCAGTAGTATCCGGGACACGGGGGACATTCAGTACTTC.

The CDR3 region is CASAQYNEQFF. CDR3 coding DNA: TGTGCCAGTGCACAGTACAATGAGCAGTTCTTC. The chain uses TRBV19 and TRBJ2-1; D unclear. V dropped 8 bases and J dropped 4 bases, with 6 bases sitting between them. The CDR3 has 11 residues. Germline V lookup: CDR1 LNHDA, CDR2 SQIVND (reference sequence).

V usage is TRBV9 and J usage is TRBJ2-1; 11 nucleotides align to TRBD2. Unmatched junction bases numbered 4, after V lost 7 bases and J lost 4 bases. The CDR3 covers 14 residues. The germline CDR1 and CDR2 sequences are SGDLS and YYNGEE. The CDR3 sequence is CASCRTSGYNEQFF. The CDR3 DNA is TGTGCCAGCTGTCGGACTAGCGGGTACAATGAGCAGTTCTTC.

The chain is built from TRBV13 and TRBJ2-3, with D perhaps matching TRBD2 (5 bases). The germline V gene encodes CDR1 PRHDT and CDR2 FYEKMQ (reference sequence). With 6 bases removed from V and 5 bases from J, the gap between germline ends came to 21 bases. This CDR3 spans 16 amino acids. Here the CDR3 DNA reads TGTGCCAGCAGTACCGCCCGGACTCATGAGGGAGATACGCAGTATTTT. Amino acid sequence: CASSTARTHEGDTQYF. The whole variable domain, remainder taken from reference TRBV13 and TRBJ2-3, is AAGVIQSPRHLIKEKRETATLKCYPIPRHDTVYWYQQGPGQDPQFLISFYEKMQSDKGSIPDRFSAQQFSDYHSELNMSSLELGDSALYFCASSTARTHEGDTQYFGPGTRLTVL.

This chain links TRBV27 with TRBJ2-7; possible D gene TRBD1, 5 bases. Germline loops: CDR1 MNHEY, CDR2 SMNVEV (reference sequence). The CDR3 is 14 amino acids. Trimming took off 3 bases at V and 0 bases at J, with 9 bases between the two ends. CDR3: CASSFETASYEQYF. Written as DNA, the CDR3 is TGTGCCAGCAGTTTCGAGACAGCCTCCTACGAGCAGTACTTC.

This chain joins TRBV7-9 and TRBJ2-5, with 7 positions matching TRBD2. J gave up 3 bases and V 5 bases, and 12 bases lay outside the gene matches. The CDR3 is made up of 16 amino acids. Germline V CDR1 and CDR2: SEHNR, FQNEAQ (reference sequence). The CDR3 sequence: CASSGPGGRVEETQYF. CDR3 coding DNA: TGTGCCAGCAGCGGGCCAGGAGGGAGGGTTGAAGAGACCCAGTACTTC.

The chain recombines TRBV7-8 with TRBJ2-3, with no clear D. CDR3 length equals 11 residues. V gave up 5 bases and J gave up 4 bases, with 4 bases separating them. Germline CDR1 and CDR2: SGHVS and FQNEAQ. This CDR3 reads CASSLSDTQYF. CDR3 coding DNA: TGTGCCAGCAGCCTCTCAGATACGCAGTATTTT.

The chain has TRBV7-6 and TRBJ2-1; 8 bases fit TRBD2. V was clipped by 1 base and J by 4 bases; unmatched bases: 9. CDR1 SGHVS and CDR2 FNYEAQ come from the germline V gene. This CDR3 spans 17 amino acids. In DNA form, the CDR3 reads TGTGCCAGCAGCTTAGGTTGGTCTAGCGGGCCGTACAATGAGCAGTTCTTC. Protein sequence: CASSLGWSSGPYNEQFF. Full variable domain (missing parts from reference TRBV7-6 and TRBJ2-1): GAGVSQSPRYKVTKRGQDVALRCDPISGHVSLYWYRQALGQGPEFLTYFNYEAQQDKSGLPNDRFSAERPEGSISTLTIQRTEQRDSAMYRCASSLGWSSGPYNEQFFGPGTRLTVL.

This clone was seen only once. The chain recombines TRBV6-1 with TRBJ2-5; TRBD2 might be the D (5 bases). The CDR3 runs 14 residues. Germline V CDR1 and CDR2: MNHNS, SASEGT. The ends were cut back, 6 bases at V and 5 bases at J, with 16 bases in the middle. CDR3 in DNA: TGTGCCAGCAGGCCGCGGGCGGCTTGGGAGACCCAGTACTTC. Encoded protein: CASRPRAAWETQYF.

The chain combines TRBV6-5 with TRBJ1-2; a weak D match, TRBD1 (5 bases). The germline V gene encodes CDR1 MNHEY and CDR2 SVGAGI. The CDR3 is 16 residues long. The V and J ends lost 4 bases and 8 bases respectively, with 23 bases between them. Here the CDR3 reads CASSSDAGTVLDGYTF. The CDR3, as DNA: TGTGCCAGCAGTTCCGACGCCGGGACGGTCCTCGACGGCTACACCTTC.

This clone was observed a few times. Other DNA sequences of this sample code for an identical CDR3. The rearrangement uses TRBV7-9 and TRBJ2-7; D possibly matches TRBD1 or TRBD2 (5 bases each). Germline lookup yields CDR1 SEHNR and CDR2 FQNEAQ (reference sequence). Trimming shortened V by 4 bases and J by 2 bases, and 12 bases separated the two germline ends. The CDR3 contains 14 residues. In nucleotides, the CDR3 is TGTGCCAGCAGCTCCTCCGGGACGGCCTACGAGCAGTACTTC. It specifies CASSSSGTAYEQYF.

This rearrangement joins TRBV27 to TRBJ2-3; no clear D gene. Trimming took off 6 bases at V and 2 bases at J, with 9 bases between the two ends. Per germline, CDR1 MNHEY and CDR2 SMNVEV (reference sequence). The length of the CDR3 is 13 residues. The CDR3 loop reads CASSYPHTDTQYF. CDR3 DNA: TGTGCCAGCAGCTACCCCCACACAGATACGCAGTATTTT.

This clone was recorded a few times. Other DNA sequences in this sample translate to the same CDR3. The chain links TRBV27 to TRBJ2-7; 7 bases are a match to TRBD1. Trimming cost V 5 bases and J 3 bases; bases outside gene matches: 7. Germline V gives CDR1 MNHEY, CDR2 SMNVEV (reference sequence). The CDR3 sequence is 14 residues long. CDR3 DNA: TGTGCCAGCAGTCCCCGGACAGGCCACTACGAGCAGTACTTC. Its translation is CASSPRTGHYEQYF.

CDR3: CASSLAPTSGRGNEQFF. CDR3 in DNA: TGTGCCAGCAGCTTGGCACCGACTAGCGGGAGGGGCAATGAGCAGTTCTTC. The rearrangement uses TRBV11-2 and TRBJ2-1; TRBD2 aligns across 14 bases. Germline CDR1 reads SGHAT; CDR2 reads FQNNGV. CDR3 length: 17 residues. V was clipped by 3 bases and J by 6 bases; unmatched bases: 7.

Of note for this clone: Sequence at one end of the junction differs from germline and may be a read error. This rearrangement joins TRBV5-4 to TRBJ2-7; D is possibly TRBD1 (6 bases). The CDR3 totals 13 residues. Germline-derived CDR1 and CDR2 are SGHNT and YYREEE (reference sequence). The CDR3 coding sequence is TGTGCCAGCAGTTTGGGGGCCCTCAACGAGCAGTACTTC. It encodes CASSLGALNEQYF.